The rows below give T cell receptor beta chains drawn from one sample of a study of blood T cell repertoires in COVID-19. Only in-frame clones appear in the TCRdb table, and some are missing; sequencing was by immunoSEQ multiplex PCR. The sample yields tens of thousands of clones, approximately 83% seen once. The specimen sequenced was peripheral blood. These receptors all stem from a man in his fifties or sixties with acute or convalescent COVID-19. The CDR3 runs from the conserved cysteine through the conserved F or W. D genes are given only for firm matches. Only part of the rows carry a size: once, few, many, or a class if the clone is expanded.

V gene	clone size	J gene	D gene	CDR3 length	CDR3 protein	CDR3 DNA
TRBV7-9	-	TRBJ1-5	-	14	CASSATGSNQPQHF	TGTGCCAGCAGCGCGACCGGGAGCAATCAGCCCCAGCATTTT
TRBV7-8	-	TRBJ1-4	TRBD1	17	CASSQGDRGRLGEKLFF	TGTGCCAGCAGCCAGGGGGACAGGGGGAGACTTGGGGAAAAACTGTTTTTT
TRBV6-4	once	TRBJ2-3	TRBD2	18	CASNLTRLAGGNTDTQYF	TGTGCCAGCAACCTCACGCGACTAGCGGGAGGGAACACAGATACGCAGTATTTT
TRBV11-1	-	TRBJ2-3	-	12	CASSSLGDTQYF	TGTGCCAGCAGCTCCCTCGGGGATACGCAGTATTTT
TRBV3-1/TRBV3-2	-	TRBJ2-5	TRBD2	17	CASSQAPSGRGIETQYF	TGTGCCAGCAGCCAGGCACCTAGCGGGAGAGGTATCGAGACCCAGTACTTC
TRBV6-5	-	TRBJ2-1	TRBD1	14	CASSSRDRDDEQFF	TGTGCCAGCAGTTCCCGGGACAGGGACGATGAGCAGTTCTTC
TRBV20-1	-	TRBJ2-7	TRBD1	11	CSARQGYEQYF	TGCAGTGCTCGACAGGGATACGAGCAGTACTTC
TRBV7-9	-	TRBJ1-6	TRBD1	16	CASSFRSGGKDSPLHF	TGTGCCAGCAGCTTTCGGTCAGGGGGCAAGGATTCACCCCTCCACTTT
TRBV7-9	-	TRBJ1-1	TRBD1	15	CASSLVSGTGPEAFF	TGTGCCAGCAGCTTAGTTTCCGGGACAGGTCCCGAAGCTTTCTTT
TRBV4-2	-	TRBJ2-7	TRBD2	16	CASSPLAGGSLHEQYF	TGTGCCAGCAGCCCGCTAGCGGGAGGTTCCCTCCACGAGCAGTACTTC
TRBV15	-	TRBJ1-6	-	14	CATSRDGGNSPLHF	TGTGCCACCAGCAGAGATGGAGGTAATTCACCCCTCCACTTT
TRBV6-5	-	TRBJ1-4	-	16	CASSYGRRVTNEKLFF	TGTGCCAGCAGTTACGGACGGCGGGTAACTAATGAAAAACTGTTTTTT
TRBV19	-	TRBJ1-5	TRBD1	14	CASSVDRGGQPQHF	TGTGCCAGTAGTGTCGACAGGGGCGGTCAGCCCCAGCATTTT
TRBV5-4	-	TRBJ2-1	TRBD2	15	CASSQTSGRPDEQFF	TGTGCCAGCAGTCAGACTAGCGGGAGGCCGGATGAGCAGTTCTTC
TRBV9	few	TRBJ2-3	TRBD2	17	CASSASRSGGGTDTQYF	TGTGCCAGCAGCGCCTCTAGGAGCGGGGGGGGCACAGATACGCAGTATTTT
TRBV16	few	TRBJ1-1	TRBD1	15	CASSTGQGRYTEAFF	TGTGCCAGCAGCACCGGACAGGGAAGGTACACTGAAGCTTTCTTT
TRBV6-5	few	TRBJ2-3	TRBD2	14	CASRLAGGPDTQYF	TGTGCCAGCAGACTAGCGGGAGGTCCAGATACGCAGTATTTT
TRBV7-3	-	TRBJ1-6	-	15	CASSLSRANNSPLHF	TGTGCCAGCAGCTTAAGCAGGGCTAATAATTCACCCCTCCACTTT
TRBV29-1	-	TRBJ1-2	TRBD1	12	CSVAIGQGFYTF	TGCAGCGTTGCCATCGGACAGGGGTTCTACACCTTC
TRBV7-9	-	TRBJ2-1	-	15	CASSSSGTNYNEQFF	TGTGCCAGCAGCTCGTCCGGGACAAACTACAATGAGCAGTTCTTC
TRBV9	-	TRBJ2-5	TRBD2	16	CASSVGLAGVVETQYF	TGTGCCAGCAGCGTAGGACTAGCGGGAGTCGTAGAGACCCAGTACTTC
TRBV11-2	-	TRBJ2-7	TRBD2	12	CASSWRGIEQYF	TGTGCCAGCAGCTGGCGGGGGATCGAGCAGTACTTC
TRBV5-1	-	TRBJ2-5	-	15	CASSLEGHLQETQYF	TGCGCCAGCAGCTTGGAAGGACATCTCCAAGAGACCCAGTACTTC
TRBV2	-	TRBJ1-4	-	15	CASGGSGRGSEKLFF	TGTGCCAGCGGAGGGAGTGGGAGAGGGAGTGAAAAACTGTTTTTT
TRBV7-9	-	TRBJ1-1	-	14	CASSLAPAGGEAFF	TGTGCCAGCAGCTTAGCGCCTGCGGGGGGCGAAGCTTTCTTT
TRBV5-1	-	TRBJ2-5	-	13	CASTLGSQETQYF	TGCGCCAGCACCCTTGGCAGTCAAGAGACCCAGTACTTC
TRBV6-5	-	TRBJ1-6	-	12	CASSAGLQSLHF	TGTGCCAGCTCGGCGGGGCTCCAATCCCTCCACTTT
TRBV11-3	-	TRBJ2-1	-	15	CASSARQSSYNEQFF	TGTGCCAGCAGCGCCCGACAGAGCTCCTACAATGAGCAGTTCTTC
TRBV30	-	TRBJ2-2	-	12	CAWSRYTGELFF	TGTGCCTGGAGCCGGTACACCGGGGAGCTGTTTTTT
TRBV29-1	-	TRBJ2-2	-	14	CSVDSSRNTGELFF	TGCAGCGTTGACTCTAGCCGGAACACCGGGGAGCTGTTTTTT
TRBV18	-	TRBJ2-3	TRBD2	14	CASFTSGRGDTQYF	TGTGCCAGCTTTACCAGCGGGAGGGGAGATACGCAGTATTTT
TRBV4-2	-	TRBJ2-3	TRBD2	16	CASSQDERGGLNTQYF	TGTGCCAGCAGCCAAGATGAACGGGGGGGCCTAAATACGCAGTATTTT
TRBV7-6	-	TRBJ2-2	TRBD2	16	CASSSRLAGDTGELFF	TGTGCCAGCAGCTCCCGACTAGCGGGAGACACCGGGGAGCTGTTTTTT
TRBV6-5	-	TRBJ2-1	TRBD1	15	CASSSDRGLYNEQFF	TGTGCCAGCAGCTCTGACAGGGGGCTATACAATGAGCAGTTCTTC
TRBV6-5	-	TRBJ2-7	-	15	CASSLSRVHTYEQYF	TGTGCCAGCAGTCTGTCCAGGGTTCATACCTACGAGCAGTACTTC
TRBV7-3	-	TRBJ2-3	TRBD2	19	CASSSSFFRLAGGTDTQYF	TGTGCCAGCAGCTCCTCGTTTTTCCGACTAGCGGGGGGCACAGATACGCAGTATTTT
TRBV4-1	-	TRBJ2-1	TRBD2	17	CASSQDLGTNTYNEQFF	TGCGCCAGCAGCCAAGACCTCGGGACTAATACCTACAATGAGCAGTTCTTC
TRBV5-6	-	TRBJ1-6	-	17	CASSLYTGRANNSPLHF	TGTGCCAGCAGCCTATACACAGGGAGGGCGAATAATTCACCCCTCCACTTT